This entry lists 27 T cell receptor beta chains sequenced from one sample in a study of CD8 T cells in ankylosing spondylitis. TCRdb used MiXCR to reprocess the 5' RACE reads, holding one entry per CDR3 protein. The table lists about 240,000 distinct CDR3 sequences, 8% to 9.5% of them singletons. The sequencing sample was made of blood, either unsorted or a sorted T cell fraction (not recorded which). These receptors all stem from a male donor with ankylosing spondylitis or in good health (not recorded which).

This clonotype appeared a few times. The chain carries TRBV7-3 and TRBJ1-2; D might be TRBD1 (5 bases). Germline V lookup: CDR1 SGHTA, CDR2 FQGTGA. This CDR3 is built from 18 residues. Deletions cut 0 bases from V and 4 bases from J, with 21 bases between. The CDR3 spells CASSLTFSPGTDAYGYTF. In nucleotides, the CDR3 is TGTGCCAGCAGCTTAACGTTTTCGCCCGGGACGGACGCCTATGGCTACACCTTC. Full variable domain (missing parts from reference TRBV7-3 and TRBJ1-2): GAGVSQTPSNKVTEKGKYVELRCDPISGHTALYWYRQSLGQGPEFLIYFQGTGAADDSGLPNDRFFAVRPEGSVSTLKIQRTERGDSAVYLCASSLTFSPGTDAYGYTFGSGTRLTVV.

This clonotype was counted at least ten times. The V call is TRBV10-2, the J call TRBJ2-1; TRBD2 might be the D (6 bases). This CDR3 is 14 amino acids long. From germline, CDR1 is WSHSY and CDR2 SAAADI. With 5 bases removed from V and 8 bases from J, the gap between germline ends came to 16 bases. The CDR3 sequence: CASSHLAGRDEQFF. For the CDR3, the DNA is TGCGCCAGCAGTCACCTCGCGGGGCGGGATGAGCAGTTCTTC.

This clonotype was observed many times. The J gene is TRBJ2-3, the V gene TRBV10-3; D uncertain. Germline V lookup: CDR1 ENHRY, CDR2 SYGVKD. The V and J ends lost 4 bases and 4 bases respectively, with 9 bases between them. The CDR3 spans 13 residues. The CDR3 reads CAISASRADTQYF. DNA for the CDR3: TGTGCCATCAGTGCGTCTAGGGCAGATACGCAGTATTTT.

This clonotype was observed a few times. V gene TRBV4-3 combines with J gene TRBJ2-1; TRBD2 matches at 8 bases. The CDR3 loop spans 15 amino acids. The germline V gene has CDR1 LGHNA and CDR2 YSLEER. The ends lost 1 base at V and 2 bases at J; junction bases unmatched: 1. DNA for the CDR3: TGCGCCAGCAGCCAAGGCGGGGGGCCCTACAATGAGCAGTTCTTC. This translates into CASSQGGGPYNEQFF.

The sample holds many counts of this clonotype. The chain carries TRBV11-2 and TRBJ1-1; a weak D match, TRBD1 (6 bases). The CDR3 consists of 18 residues. Between the trimmed V and J ends, which lost 5 bases and 8 bases, there was a span of 30 bases. The germline gives CDR1 SGHAT, CDR2 FQNNGV. The DNA for the CDR3 is TGTGCCAGCAGCCCTCTCAGCCCTACAGGGAGGTTAAGTTCAGAAGCTTTCTTT. Amino acid sequence: CASSPLSPTGRLSSEAFF.

This clonotype was found many times. This sequence joins TRBV9 and TRBJ2-7, with D hard to call. Germline CDR1 SGDLS, CDR2 YYNGEE. The CDR3 sequence is 15 residues long. V was cut by 0 bases and J by 0 bases, with 10 bases left in between. The CDR3 sequence: CASSVGTRSSYEQYF. The CDR3 coding sequence is TGTGCCAGCAGCGTAGGGACGCGGAGCTCCTACGAGCAGTACTTC.

The rearrangement joins TRBV20-1 to TRBJ1-2, with 9 bases aligning to TRBD1. The length of the CDR3 is 12 residues. In germline, CDR1 is DFQATT, CDR2 SNEGSKA (reference sequence). The junction had 5 bases not matched to a gene; V was cut back by 6 bases and J by 6 bases. The CDR3 protein is CSARTGADGYTF. CDR3 nucleotide sequence: TGCAGTGCCAGGACAGGGGCTGATGGCTACACCTTC.

The rearrangement joins TRBV29-1 to TRBJ2-2, with 8 positions matching TRBD1. Per germline, CDR1 SQVTM and CDR2 ANQGSEA. This CDR3 is 15 amino acids long. Trimming at V came to 3 bases and at J to 4 bases, leaving 7 bases not matched to a gene. The CDR3 is CSVEWVQGGTGELFF. The DNA for the CDR3 is TGCAGCGTTGAGTGGGTACAGGGGGGCACCGGGGAGCTGTTTTTT.

The genes are TRBV7-3 and TRBJ2-1, with TRBD2 matching over 14 bases. Germline V gene lookup returns CDR1 SGHTA and CDR2 FQGTGA. Trimming took 7 bases from V and 7 from J; bases not matched to a gene: 6. This CDR3 spans 15 amino acids. The CDR3 reads CASTRLAGGRNEQFF. The CDR3 DNA reads as TGTGCCAGCACCCGACTAGCGGGAGGGAGGAATGAGCAGTTCTTC.

This clonotype has ten or more counts. The V gene is TRBV29-1, the J gene TRBJ1-2, with D unresolved. CDR1 is SQVTM and CDR2 is ANQGSEA in the germline V gene. This CDR3 has 14 residues. With 4 bases removed from V and 4 bases from J, the gap between germline ends came to 16 bases. The CDR3 bases are TGCAGCGTTGGGCCACCGCGGGCATCCTATGGCTACACCTTC. Its translation is CSVGPPRASYGYTF.

A word on this clonotype: This clone may be a read error of a much larger clone one base away. V gene TRBV20-1 combines with J gene TRBJ2-5; 14 bases map to TRBD2. Per germline, CDR1 DFQATT and CDR2 SNEGSKA (reference sequence). The CDR3 covers 17 residues. In DNA form, the CDR3 reads TGCTGTGCTAGAGATCTCGGGACTAGCGGGGGTTTGGAGACCCAGTACTTC. Amino acids: CCARDLGTSGGLETQYF.

This clonotype was counted ten times or more. The chain carries TRBV6-5 and TRBJ2-1; a weak D match, TRBD2 (5 bases). The CDR3 covers 11 residues. CDR1 is MNHEY and CDR2 is SVGAGI in the germline V gene. V was clipped by 2 bases and J by 10 bases, with 6 bases between them. CDR3 region: CASSYEGEQFF. CDR3 nucleotide sequence: TGTGCCAGCAGTTACGAGGGAGAGCAGTTCTTC.

The chain recombines TRBV6-1 with TRBJ2-7; 10 positions match TRBD2. After removal of 5 bases from V and 4 bases from J, the junction contained 11 bases not matched to a gene. In germline, CDR1 is MNHNS, CDR2 SASEGT. The CDR3 runs to 16 residues. The chain's CDR3 is CASSPFISGGIYEQYF. CDR3 nucleotide sequence: TGTGCCAGCAGTCCCTTTATTAGCGGGGGGATTTACGAGCAGTACTTC.

This clonotype has at least ten counts. The rearrangement uses TRBV20-1 and TRBJ1-4, with 8 nucleotides matching TRBD1. The CDR3 loop spans 14 amino acids. Germline V gene data show CDR1 as DFQATT and CDR2 as SNEGSKA (reference sequence). Unmatched junction bases numbered 5, after V lost 4 bases and J lost 4 bases. The CDR3 nucleotides read TGCAGTGCTAAAGACAGGGGCCTTAATGAAAAACTGTTTTTT. Translation: CSAKDRGLNEKLFF.

In its sample, this clonotype was seen a few times. The V and J genes are TRBV12-3 or TRBV12-4 and TRBJ2-7, with 8 bases identical to TRBD2. This CDR3 has 15 residues. Trimming took 4 bases from V and 3 from J; bases not matched to a gene: 8. The CDR3 DNA reads TGTGCCAGCAGTTCCCGGGAGGGCAGGGGCTACGAGCAGTACTTC. Protein: CASSSREGRGYEQYF.

For this clonotype: Relative to the germline gene, one junction end is altered; a read error may explain this. V gene TRBV6-1 combines with J gene TRBJ1-5, with 10 nucleotides matching TRBD1. This CDR3 has 18 amino acids. Germline CDR1 MNHNS, CDR2 SASEGT. The CDR3 sequence is CASGGVGDRGSRNQPQLF. For the CDR3, the DNA is TGTGCCAGCGGAGGGGTAGGGGACAGGGGTTCCCGAAATCAGCCCCAGCTTTTT.

The gene calls are TRBV7-8 and TRBJ2-3; a possible D gene is TRBD2 (7 bases). V lost 5 bases and J lost 4, with 19 bases in between. Germline V gene data show CDR1 as SGHVS and CDR2 as FQNEAQ. This CDR3 comprises 16 residues. The DNA for the CDR3 is TGTGCCAGCAGCCAAAGGGGGGGGGGCGCGCCAGATACGCAGTATTTT. Protein sequence: CASSQRGGGAPDTQYF.

This clonotype occurred a few times. This chain links TRBV4-3 with TRBJ2-7; D perhaps matches TRBD1 (6 bases). The CDR3 length is 16 residues. Trimming removed 0 bases at V and 2 bases at J, with 14 bases between. Looked up from germline, CDR1 is LGHNA and CDR2 is YSLEER. CDR3 in DNA: TGCGCCAGCAGCCAAGAAAAGCAGACAGGCGCCTACGAGCAGTACTTC. Protein sequence: CASSQEKQTGAYEQYF.

This clonotype was observed a few times. This chain connects TRBV7-2 to TRBJ2-5, with TRBD2 as a possible D gene (5 bases). The CDR3 sequence is 12 residues long. The V gene's germline CDR1 is SGHTA and CDR2 FQGNSA. The V end was cut by 3 bases, the J end by 9 bases, with 11 bases between. The chain's CDR3 is CASSFFGDPQYF. The CDR3 DNA sequence: TGTGCCAGCAGCTTTTTCGGGGATCCCCAGTACTTC. Variable domain in full (rest from reference TRBV7-2 and TRBJ2-5): GAGVSQSPSNKVTEKGKDVELRCDPISGHTALYWYRQSLGQGLEFLIYFQGNSAPDKSGLPSDRFSAERTGGSVSTLTIQRTQQEDSAVYLCASSFFGDPQYFGPGTRLLVL.

This clonotype was detected ten times or more. The CDR3 loop is CASSQGPAGTEAFF. The CDR3, as DNA: TGCGCCAGCAGCCAAGGGCCGGCGGGCACTGAAGCTTTCTTT. This chain connects TRBV4-1 to TRBJ1-1, with no clear D. CDR3 length: 14 residues. V was trimmed by 1 base and J by 4 bases, leaving 10 bases between them. Germline V gene lookup returns CDR1 MGHRA and CDR2 YSYEKL.

This clonotype was seen a handful of times. The genes are TRBV7-2 and TRBJ1-2, with TRBD1 identical over 7 bases. Germline CDR1 reads SGHTA; CDR2 reads FQGNSA. The CDR3 spans 17 residues. Trimming at V came to 0 bases and at J to 1 base, leaving 8 bases not matched to a gene. The CDR3 region has the DNA TGTGCCAGCAGCTTAGCGCTACAGGGGTTGGATAACTATGGCTACACCTTC. Protein sequence: CASSLALQGLDNYGYTF. Variable domain in full (rest from reference TRBV7-2 and TRBJ1-2): GAGVSQSPSNKVTEKGKDVELRCDPISGHTALYWYRQSLGQGLEFLIYFQGNSAPDKSGLPSDRFSAERTGGSVSTLTIQRTQQEDSAVYLCASSLALQGLDNYGYTFGSGTRLTVV.

This clonotype was found many times. V gene TRBV5-8 combines with J gene TRBJ1-6; D unresolved. Germline CDR1 reads SGHTS; CDR2 reads YDEGEE. V lost 0 bases and J 7 bases, leaving 8 bases between the germline ends. The CDR3 has 14 amino acids. CDR3 coding DNA: TGTGCCAGCAGCTTGGGAGGGAACAATTCACCCCTCCACTTT. It specifies CASSLGGNNSPLHF. Based on the CDR3 plus reference TRBV5-8 and TRBJ1-6, the full variable domain is EAGVTQSPTHLIKTRGQQATLRCSPISGHTSVYWYQQALGLGLQFLLWYDEGEERNRGNFPPRFSGRQFPNYSSELNVNALELEDSALYLCASSLGGNNSPLHFGNGTRLTVT.

This clonotype was observed a handful of times. The genes are TRBV7-3 and TRBJ2-1; 10 nucleotides agree with TRBD2. The CDR3 runs to 17 residues. Trimming at V came to 5 bases and at J to 8 bases, leaving 15 bases not matched to a gene. Germline CDR1 reads SGHTA; CDR2 reads FQGTGA. The CDR3 DNA sequence: TGTGCCAGCAGCCCACCCACGGCTAGCGGGAGCGGGGATGAGCAGTTCTTC. It encodes CASSPPTASGSGDEQFF.

This clonotype has a count of ten or more. The chain links TRBV5-1 to TRBJ2-1; D not certain. V lost 3 bases and J lost 5, with 9 bases in between. Per the germline V gene, CDR1 is SGHRS and CDR2 is YFSETQ. This CDR3 region has 13 residues. Written as DNA, the CDR3 is TGCGCCAGCAGCTCCGTAGCCAACAATGAGCAGTTCTTC. Translated: CASSSVANNEQFF.

In its sample, this clonotype was seen many times. This chain connects TRBV20-1 to TRBJ2-7; 9 bases agree with TRBD1. V shed 1 base, J shed 2 bases, and the junction held 6 bases outside the gene matches. Looked up from germline, CDR1 is DFQATT and CDR2 is SNEGSKA (reference sequence). CDR3 size: 15 residues. The CDR3 protein is CSARGGGQGTYEQYF. DNA for the CDR3: TGCAGTGCTAGAGGGGGGGGACAGGGCACCTACGAGCAGTACTTC.

The table lists this clonotype with a few counts. The chain uses TRBV6-5 and TRBJ2-5, with D hard to call. The CDR3 is 11 amino acids. Germline values: CDR1 MNHEY, CDR2 SVGAGI. The V end lost 7 bases, the J end lost 5 bases, and 8 bases lay between the germline ends. The CDR3 spells CASTHAETQYF. The CDR3 nucleotides read TGTGCCAGCACCCATGCCGAGACCCAGTACTTC.

V and J are TRBV5-5 and TRBJ2-1; a possible D gene is TRBD2 (6 bases). CDR3 length: 14 residues. Germline V gene sequence: CDR1 SGHKS, CDR2 YYEKEE (reference sequence). V lost 5 bases, J lost 6 bases, and 15 bases lay in between. The CDR3 loop reads CASRWDSPLNEQFF. The CDR3, as DNA: TGTGCCAGCAGATGGGACTCGCCTCTCAATGAGCAGTTCTTC.